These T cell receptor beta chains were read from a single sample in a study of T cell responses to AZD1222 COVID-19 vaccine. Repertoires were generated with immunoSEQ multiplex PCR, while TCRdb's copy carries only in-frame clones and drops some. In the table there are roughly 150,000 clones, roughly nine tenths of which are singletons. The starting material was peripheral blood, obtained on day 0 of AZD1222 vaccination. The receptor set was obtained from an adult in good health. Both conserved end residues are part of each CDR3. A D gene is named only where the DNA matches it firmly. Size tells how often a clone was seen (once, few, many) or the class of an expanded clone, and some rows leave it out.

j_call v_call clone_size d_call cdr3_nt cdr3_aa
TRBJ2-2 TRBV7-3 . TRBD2 TGTGCCAGCAGCTTATTGCGGGAGGGCCTCGGGGAGCTGTTTTTT CASSLLREGLGELFF
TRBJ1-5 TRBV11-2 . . TGTGCCAGCAGCTTAGGTGGGAATAGCAATCAGCCCCAGCATTTT CASSLGGNSNQPQHF
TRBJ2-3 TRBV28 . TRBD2 TGTGCCAGCAGCTACCCGAATTTACTAGCGGGGGGTCGTACACTTAGCACAGATACGCAGTATTTT CASSYPNLLAGGRTLSTDTQYF
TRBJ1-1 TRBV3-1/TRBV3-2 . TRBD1 TGTGCCAGCAGCCTCCGGACAGGGTTGAACACTGAAGCTTTCTTT CASSLRTGLNTEAFF
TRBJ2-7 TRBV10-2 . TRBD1 TGCGCCAGCTCAGGGGGCAGGGACGAGCAGTACTTC CASSGGRDEQYF
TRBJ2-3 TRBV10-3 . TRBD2 TGTGCCATCGCCGCGGGGGGCCGTACAGATACGCAGTATTTT CAIAAGGRTDTQYF
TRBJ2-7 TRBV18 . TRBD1 TGTGCCAGCTCACCAAGGGGACAGGGTTCCTACGAGCAGTACTTC CASSPRGQGSYEQYF
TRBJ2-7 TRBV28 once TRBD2 TGTGCCAGCAGTCCCCAGCGGGGGGGCTTAGTCTACGAGCAGTACTTC CASSPQRGGLVYEQYF
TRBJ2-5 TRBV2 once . TGTGCCAGGGAGGCCGACGGGTCGAGAGAGACCCAGTACTTC CAREADGSRETQYF
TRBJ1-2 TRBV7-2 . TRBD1 TGTGCCAGCAGCTTGACAGGGGGGGCGGTTGGCTACACCTTC CASSLTGGAVGYTF
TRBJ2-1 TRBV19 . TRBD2 TGTGCCAGTAGTAGATCTAGCGGGAGGGGTTACAATGAGCAGTTCTTC CASSRSSGRGYNEQFF
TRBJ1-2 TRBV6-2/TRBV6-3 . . TGTGCCAGCAGTTACTCGACACCAAACTATGGCTACACCTTC CASSYSTPNYGYTF
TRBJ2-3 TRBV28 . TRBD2 TGTGCCAGCAGTTTAGGCGGGAGGCCCACAGATACGCAGTATTTT CASSLGGRPTDTQYF
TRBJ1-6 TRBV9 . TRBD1 TGTGCCAGCAGCCCCTGGGACAGGGGTAATTCACCCCTCCACTTT CASSPWDRGNSPLHF
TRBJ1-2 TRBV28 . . TGTGCCAGCAGTTTAAGGGGCCCCTACACCTTC CASSLRGPYTF
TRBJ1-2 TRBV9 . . TGTGCCAGCAGCGACCCAGTAGAGGGAACTATTAACTATGGCTACACCTTC CASSDPVEGTINYGYTF
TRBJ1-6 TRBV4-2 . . TGTGCCAGCAGCCAAGTGAACGGGAAATCACCCCTCCACTTT CASSQVNGKSPLHF
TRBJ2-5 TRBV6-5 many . TGTGCCAGCAGTCCACCACCTGACAGGCCTGGGACCCAGTACTTC CASSPPPDRPGTQYF
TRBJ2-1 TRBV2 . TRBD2 TGTGCCAGCAAAGAAACTAGCGGGGGCGGGAATGAGCAGTTCTTC CASKETSGGGNEQFF
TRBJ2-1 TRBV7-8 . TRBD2 TGTGCCAGCAGCTTAATCACGGCGGGAGGGCCAGTTTTGAATGAGCAGTTCTTC CASSLITAGGPVLNEQFF
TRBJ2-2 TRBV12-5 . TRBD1 TGTGCTAGTGGTTTGGGACAGGGGGATTCCGGGGAGCTGTTTTTT CASGLGQGDSGELFF
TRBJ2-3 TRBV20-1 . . TGCAGTGCTGGTCTAGCGCCTACGCAGTATTTT CSAGLAPTQYF
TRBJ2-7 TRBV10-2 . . TGCGCCAGCAGTTTACGGGCCTACCCCTACGAGCAGTACTTC CASSLRAYPYEQYF
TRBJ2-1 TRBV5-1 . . TGCGCCAGCAGCGGACTGGGTACAGGGAACTACAATGAGCAGTTCTTC CASSGLGTGNYNEQFF
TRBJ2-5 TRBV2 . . TGTGCCAGTCGACTAAGCGTAGAGACCCAGTACTTC CASRLSVETQYF
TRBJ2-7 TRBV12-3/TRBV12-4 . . TGTGCCAGCAGCGGTAAAAGCGAGCAGTACTTC CASSGKSEQYF
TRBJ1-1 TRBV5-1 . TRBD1 TGCGCCAGCGCCCAGACAGGGGCTGACACTGAAGCTTTCTTT CASAQTGADTEAFF
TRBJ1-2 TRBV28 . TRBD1 TGTGCCAGCAGTCTGAACAGGGGTCATGGCTACACCTTC CASSLNRGHGYTF
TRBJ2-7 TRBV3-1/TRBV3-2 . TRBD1 TGTGCCAGCAGCCCGGGGACAGGGGTCTCCTACGAGCAGTACTTC CASSPGTGVSYEQYF
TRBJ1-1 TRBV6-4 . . TGTGCCAGCAGTGAACAGGGATCGAACACTGAAGCTTTCTTT CASSEQGSNTEAFF
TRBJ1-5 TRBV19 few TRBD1 TGTGCCAGTGGACAGGGGGAGAGCAATCAGCCCCAGCATTTT CASGQGESNQPQHF
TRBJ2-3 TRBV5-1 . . TGCGCCAGCAGCGAGGACAGCCGCACAGATACGCAGTATTTT CASSEDSRTDTQYF
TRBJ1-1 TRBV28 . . TGTGCCAGCAGGTTATCTCGGCCGAACACTGAAGCTTTCTTT CASRLSRPNTEAFF
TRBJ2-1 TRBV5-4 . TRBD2 TGTGCCAGCAGCGCGGGGGGCGGTCTTACTTACAATGAGCAGTTCTTC CASSAGGGLTYNEQFF
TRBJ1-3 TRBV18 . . TGTGCCAGCTCACCAGGCCCGGGAAACACCATATATTTT CASSPGPGNTIYF
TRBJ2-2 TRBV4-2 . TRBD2 TGTGCCAGCAGCCAAGAAGGTCGGGGGGGCACCGGGGAGCTGTTTTTT CASSQEGRGGTGELFF
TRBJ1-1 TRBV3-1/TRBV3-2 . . TGTGCCAGCAGCTCAAGAGAGGGGCTGAACACTGAAGCTTTCTTT CASSSREGLNTEAFF
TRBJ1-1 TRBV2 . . TGTGCCAGCAGTGCGAGCAGGGGGAACACTGAAGCTTTCTTT CASSASRGNTEAFF
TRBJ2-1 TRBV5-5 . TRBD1 TGTGCCAGCAGCCCAGGACAGGGACAGTCCTACAATGAGCAGTTCTTC CASSPGQGQSYNEQFF
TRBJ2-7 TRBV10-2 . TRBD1 TGCGCCAGCAGGGACAGGGGGCGAGGTTACGAGCAGTACTTC CASRDRGRGYEQYF
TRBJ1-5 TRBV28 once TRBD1 TGTGCCAGCAGCCGGAGACAGGGGGGTCAGCCCCAGCATTTT CASSRRQGGQPQHF
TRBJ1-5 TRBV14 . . TGTGCCAGCAGCCCCCGGGACCAGCGAGGGCAGCCCCAGCATTTT CASSPRDQRGQPQHF
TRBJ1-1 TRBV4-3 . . TGCGCCAGCAGCCAGGCCTTGGCGGGGAACACTGAAGCTTTCTTT CASSQALAGNTEAFF
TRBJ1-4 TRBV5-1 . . TGCGCCAGCAGGGGGACAACTAATGAAAAACTGTTTTTT CASRGTTNEKLFF